Below, 32 T cell receptor beta chains from the same sample are listed, as sequenced in a study of cytomegalovirus exposure and HLA in healthy donors. PCR used 60 Vbeta primers and 13 Jbeta primers. Measured with immunoSEQ multiplex PCR; TCRdb has only the in-frame clones, and not every one. The sample has 140,000 or so clones, roughly 70% seen once. Sequencing input: PBMCs. The source is a man aged 55 to 70 in good health and CMV-seronegative.

The chain combines TRBV7-9 with TRBJ1-4, with 9 nucleotides matching TRBD1. Germline assignment: CDR1 SEHNR and CDR2 FQNEAQ (reference sequence). The trim removed 3 bases at V and 6 bases at J, leaving 5 bases unmatched. The CDR3 has 15 amino acids. The CDR3: CASSLGRTGDEKLFF. The DNA for the CDR3 is TGTGCCAGCAGCTTGGGCAGGACAGGGGATGAAAAACTGTTTTTT. Based on the CDR3 plus reference TRBV7-9 and TRBJ1-4, the full variable domain is DTGVSQNPRHKITKRGQNVTFRCDPISEHNRLYWYRQTLGQGPEFLTYFQNEAQLEKSRLLSDRFSAERPKGSFSTLEIQRTEQGDSAMYLCASSLGRTGDEKLFFGSGTQLSVL.

This CDR3 reads CASSPGAQRETQYF. CDR3 DNA: TGTGCCAGCAGTCCAGGCGCACAGAGAGAGACCCAGTACTTC. V usage is TRBV6-6 and J usage is TRBJ2-5; D is undetermined. Germline assignment: CDR1 MNHNY and CDR2 SVGAGI (reference sequence). This CDR3 is 14 amino acids long. V was clipped by 5 bases and J by 4 bases, with 14 bases between them.

The chain is built from TRBV7-9 and TRBJ1-4, with 9 bases lining up with TRBD1. CDR1 and CDR2 (germline): SEHNR, FQNEAQ (reference sequence). The V and J ends lost 5 bases and 6 bases, in that order; junction bases with no gene match: 7. This CDR3 is 15 amino acids long. The CDR3 region is CASSPPGQGDEKLFF. CDR3 nucleotides: TGTGCCAGCAGCCCACCGGGACAGGGAGATGAAAAACTGTTTTTT.

The chain employs TRBV2 and TRBJ2-7; D is perhaps TRBD2 (5 bases). Between the trimmed V and J ends, which lost 6 bases and 5 bases, there was a span of 14 bases. The CDR3 extends over 13 amino acids. CDR1 is SNHLY, CDR2 FYNNEI, per germline. The chain's CDR3 is CASRARIANEQYF. In DNA, the CDR3 is TGTGCCAGCAGGGCGAGGATAGCGAACGAGCAGTACTTC.

This clone was seen only a few times. The chain recombines TRBV4-3 with TRBJ2-3; D is perhaps TRBD1 (5 bases). CDR1 is LGHNA, CDR2 YSLEER, per germline. The CDR3 spans 15 residues. Trimming cost V 6 bases and J 0 bases, with 13 bases left between them. CDR3 residues: CASRSWGGSTDTQYF. As DNA, the CDR3 is TGCGCCAGCAGGTCGTGGGGCGGAAGCACAGATACGCAGTATTTT.

DNA of the CDR3: TGTGCCAGCAGTTGGACTAGCGGGTCAACAGATACGCAGTATTTT. Amino acids: CASSWTSGSTDTQYF. This chain connects TRBV6-5 to TRBJ2-3; 11 bases map to TRBD2. The V gene end was trimmed by 4 bases and the J gene end by 3 bases; junction bases not matched to a gene: 3. Per the germline V gene, CDR1 is MNHEY and CDR2 is SVGAGI. The CDR3 spans 15 residues.

The chain is built from TRBV7-6 and TRBJ2-5; TRBD1 matches 9 bases. The CDR3 is 15 residues long. The germline CDR1 and CDR2 sequences are SGHVS and FNYEAQ. The junction had 4 bases not matched to a gene; V was cut back by 3 bases and J by 2 bases. The CDR3 DNA is TGTGCCAGCAGCTTCGGGACAGGGAATCAAGAGACCCAGTACTTC. Protein: CASSFGTGNQETQYF.

This clone was seen a few times. The chain combines TRBV28 with TRBJ2-7; 7 bases fit TRBD1. With V trimmed by 7 bases and J by 5 bases, 11 bases remained unmatched. Germline V lookup: CDR1 MDHEN, CDR2 SYDVKM. The CDR3 length is 14 residues. CDR3 residues: CASIPPTGKNEQYF. CDR3 DNA: TGTGCCAGCATCCCCCCGACAGGGAAGAACGAGCAGTACTTC.

J is TRBJ2-1 and V is TRBV5-1; perhaps TRBD2 as D (6 bases). Trimming removed 8 bases at V and 4 bases at J, with 22 bases between. The CDR3 length is 16 residues. Germline loops: CDR1 SGHRS, CDR2 YFSETQ. CDR3 sequence: CASWAGLNSLYNEQFF. The DNA of the CDR3 is TGCGCCAGTTGGGCGGGGCTAAATTCTTTATACAATGAGCAGTTCTTC.

As concerns this clone: Other DNA sequences in the same sample also yield this CDR3. The V gene is TRBV5-1, the J gene TRBJ1-1; 9 nucleotides agree with TRBD1. The CDR3 spans 14 residues. Germline assignment: CDR1 SGHRS and CDR2 YFSETQ. J lost 5 bases, V lost 4 bases, and 6 bases had no gene match. This CDR3 is CASSPTGGGTEAFF. CDR3 sequence (DNA): TGCGCCAGCAGCCCCACAGGGGGCGGGACTGAAGCTTTCTTT.

Here the CDR3 DNA reads TGCAGCGTCGTCGACCGGGACAGGGACTCCAAAAACATTCAGTACTTC. It codes for CSVVDRDRDSKNIQYF. The chain is built from TRBV29-1 and TRBJ2-4; 9 bases line up with TRBD1. The junction had 11 bases not matched to a gene; V was cut back by 6 bases and J by 2 bases. Germline lookup yields CDR1 SQVTM and CDR2 ANQGSEA. This CDR3 region has 16 residues.

Only a few counts were recorded for this clone. The rearrangement joins TRBV19 to TRBJ2-3; 12 bases align to TRBD2. J gave up 9 bases and V 6 bases, and 10 bases lay outside the gene matches. Germline CDR1 LNHDA, CDR2 SQIVND (reference sequence). The CDR3 has 15 amino acids. CDR3 DNA sequence: TGTGCCAGTAGGGGGCTAGCGGGAGGGCCGAAGACGCAGTATTTT. Protein: CASRGLAGGPKTQYF.

The chain has TRBV4-3 and TRBJ1-2; D gene unclear. Between the trimmed V and J ends, which lost 4 bases and 5 bases, there was a span of 14 bases. Germline lookup yields CDR1 LGHNA and CDR2 YSLEER. The CDR3 is 14 amino acids. The CDR3 coding sequence is TGCGCCAGCAGCCCTGACGAGGAATCATATGGCTACACCTTC. This sequence encodes CASSPDEESYGYTF.

The rearrangement links TRBV10-3 to TRBJ1-1; 8 bases are shared with TRBD1. V shed 8 bases, J shed 4 bases, and the junction held 6 bases outside the gene matches. CDR3 length: 13 amino acids. Germline CDR1 ENHRY, CDR2 SYGVKD. The CDR3, as DNA: TGTGCCATCTGGGGACAGGTGGGCACTGAAGCTTTCTTT. Amino acids: CAIWGQVGTEAFF.

This chain uses TRBV9 with TRBJ2-7; D unclear. Germline lookup yields CDR1 SGDLS and CDR2 YYNGEE. The CDR3 extends over 14 amino acids. V gave up 0 bases and J gave up 7 bases, with 14 bases separating them. The CDR3 bases are TGTGCCAGCAGCGTAGATGAGGTTCTGGTGGAGCAGTACTTC. This codes for CASSVDEVLVEQYF.

The genes are TRBV9 and TRBJ2-1; 12 positions match TRBD1. Trimming at V came to 4 bases and at J to 8 bases, leaving 7 bases not matched to a gene. The CDR3 extends over 15 amino acids. Looked up from germline, CDR1 is SGDLS and CDR2 is YYNGEE. As DNA, the CDR3 is TGTGCCAGCAGCCCCGGGACAGGGGGCGGATATGAGCAGTTCTTC. It is translated as CASSPGTGGGYEQFF.

J is TRBJ2-3 and V is TRBV7-3, with 7 bases identical to TRBD2. V was clipped by 5 bases and J by 2 bases; unmatched bases: 4. This CDR3 contains 14 residues. In germline, CDR1 is SGHTA, CDR2 FQGTGA. The CDR3: CASSPGDYTDTQYF. The CDR3 DNA follows: TGTGCCAGCAGCCCGGGGGACTACACAGATACGCAGTATTTT.

This chain uses TRBV7-6 with TRBJ1-4; D gene ambiguous. Trimming took off 2 bases at V and 4 bases at J, with 11 bases between the two ends. Germline values: CDR1 SGHVS, CDR2 FNYEAQ. This CDR3 is 15 amino acids long. The CDR3 spells CASSLWLGDNEKLFF. CDR3 sequence (DNA): TGTGCCAGCAGCTTATGGTTGGGAGATAATGAAAAACTGTTTTTT.

The V call is TRBV19, the J call TRBJ2-1, with TRBD2 matching over 10 bases. Germline assignment: CDR1 LNHDA and CDR2 SQIVND (reference sequence). The CDR3 sequence is 13 residues long. Trimming removed 8 bases from V and 7 bases from J; junction bases left unmatched: 5. CDR3 region: CASLLAGENEQFF. The CDR3 DNA sequence: TGTGCCAGTCTCCTAGCGGGAGAGAATGAGCAGTTCTTC.

The chain links TRBV7-2 to TRBJ2-5; D might be TRBD2 (6 bases). There are 14 residues in the CDR3. Between the trimmed V and J ends, which lost 7 bases and 2 bases, there was a span of 14 bases. Germline V CDR1 and CDR2: SGHTA, FQGNSA. CDR3 region: CASTSRDEQETQYF. In DNA, the CDR3 is TGTGCCAGCACCTCGCGGGATGAGCAAGAGACCCAGTACTTC. Looking up the rest from reference TRBV7-2 and TRBJ2-5 gives the full variable domain: GAGVSQSPSNKVTEKGKDVELRCDPISGHTALYWYRQSLGQGLEFLIYFQGNSAPDKSGLPSDRFSAERTGGSVSTLTIQRTQQEDSAVYLCASTSRDEQETQYFGPGTRLLVL.

Notes on this clone: A read error is likely, as this CDR3 ends without the conserved phenylalanine or tryptophan. Here the CDR3 DNA reads TGCAGCGTGAGTCCCGGGACAGGGCGGGGCACTGAAGCTTTCCTT. Encoded protein: CSVSPGTGRGTEAFL. This chain connects TRBV29-1 to TRBJ1-1, with TRBD1 identical over 9 bases. The CDR3 runs to 15 residues. The germline CDR1 and CDR2 sequences are SQVTM and ANQGSEA. V shed 6 bases, J shed 4 bases, and the junction held 12 bases outside the gene matches.

The rearrangement uses TRBV6-5 and TRBJ2-7, with 8 bases fitting TRBD1. The ends lost 6 bases at V and 1 base at J; junction bases unmatched: 5. Germline V lookup: CDR1 MNHEY, CDR2 SVGAGI. The CDR3 extends over 14 amino acids. The CDR3 region is CASRGDRISYEQYF. CDR3 nucleotides: TGTGCCAGCAGGGGGGACAGGATTTCCTACGAGCAGTACTTC.

This chain joins TRBV13 and TRBJ2-7; TRBD1 agrees at 9 bases. V lost 0 bases to trimming and J lost 2 bases; unmatched junction nucleotides: 17. There are 20 residues in the CDR3. Germline CDR1 reads PRHDT; CDR2 reads FYEKMQ (reference sequence). Written as DNA, the CDR3 is TGTGCCAGCAGCTTAGGCCTTGGGGACAGGGACAGAGGGAGCGCCTACGAGCAGTACTTC. Encoded protein: CASSLGLGDRDRGSAYEQYF. Filled out from reference TRBV13 and TRBJ2-7, the complete variable domain reads AAGVIQSPRHLIKEKRETATLKCYPIPRHDTVYWYQQGPGQDPQFLISFYEKMQSDKGSIPDRFSAQQFSDYHSELNMSSLELGDSALYFCASSLGLGDRDRGSAYEQYFGPGTRLTVT.

The gene calls are TRBV11-1 and TRBJ2-7, with TRBD1 matching over 7 bases. The germline V gene has CDR1 SGHAT and CDR2 FQDESV (reference sequence). The J segment lost 1 base and the V segment lost 6 bases, leaving 3 bases of the junction unmatched. The CDR3 sequence is 13 residues long. CDR3 protein: CASRWDSSYEQYF. DNA of the CDR3: TGTGCCAGCAGGTGGGACAGTTCCTACGAGCAGTACTTC.

V and J are TRBV18 and TRBJ2-6; perhaps TRBD1 as D (6 bases). The CDR3 spans 16 residues. The germline V gene has CDR1 KGHSH and CDR2 LQKENI. The V gene lost 4 bases and the J gene lost 2 bases, with 12 bases spanning the gap. The chain's CDR3 is CASSLNRDPGANVLTF. CDR3 bases: TGTGCCAGCTCACTGAACAGGGACCCTGGGGCCAACGTCCTGACTTTC.

The V call is TRBV30, the J call TRBJ1-2; TRBD1 agrees at 8 bases. After removal of 1 base from V and 4 bases from J, the junction contained 11 bases not matched to a gene. CDR1 and CDR2 from the germline V gene are GTSNPN and SVGIG (reference sequence). The CDR3 spans 16 residues. The CDR3 reads CAWSAGLITGGYGYTF. In DNA form, the CDR3 reads TGTGCCTGGAGTGCCGGGCTGATCACAGGGGGCTATGGCTACACCTTC.

This rearrangement joins TRBV30 to TRBJ2-6, with no clear D. V lost 2 bases and J lost 0, with 5 bases in between. The CDR3 has 14 amino acids. From germline, CDR1 is GTSNPN and CDR2 SVGIG (reference sequence). CDR3 sequence: CAWSTGSGANVLTF. The CDR3 DNA sequence: TGTGCCTGGAGTACGGGCTCTGGGGCCAACGTCCTGACTTTC.

The rearrangement joins TRBV27 to TRBJ2-1, with 8 bases matching TRBD2. This CDR3 contains 15 residues. Trimming removed 6 bases from V and 3 bases from J; junction bases left unmatched: 7. Germline V lookup: CDR1 MNHEY, CDR2 SMNVEV (reference sequence). The CDR3 DNA reads TGTGCCAGCAGGCCTACTAGCGGAGGCTACAATGAGCAGTTCTTC. It is translated as CASRPTSGGYNEQFF.

This sequence joins TRBV29-1 and TRBJ2-5; D possibly corresponds to TRBD2 (6 bases). The V gene's germline CDR1 is SQVTM and CDR2 ANQGSEA. Trimming took off 1 base at V and 3 bases at J, with 6 bases between the two ends. There are 12 residues in the CDR3. The CDR3 loop is CSVEGGKETQYF. CDR3 sequence (DNA): TGCAGCGTTGAAGGCGGGAAAGAGACCCAGTACTTC.

The CDR3 DNA reads TGTGCCAGTAGCTGGAACAGGGACGCTGGAAACACCATATATTTT. This codes for CASSWNRDAGNTIYF. The chain carries TRBV19 and TRBJ1-3, with D tentatively TRBD1 (6 bases). From germline, CDR1 is LNHDA and CDR2 SQIVND (reference sequence). This CDR3 comprises 15 residues. V was shortened by 6 bases and J by 2 bases, with 14 bases between the two germline ends.

The chain carries TRBV5-8 and TRBJ1-6; 8 bases are shared with TRBD1. CDR1 and CDR2 from the germline V gene are SGHTS and YDEGEE. V dropped 2 bases and J dropped 9; count of bases not matched to a gene: 7. This CDR3 region has 15 residues. The CDR3 protein is CASSFFRTGSSPLHF. CDR3 bases: TGTGCCAGCAGCTTTTTCAGGACAGGGAGTTCACCCCTCCACTTT.

This clone has a handful of counts. The rearrangement uses TRBV19 and TRBJ2-7; TRBD1 matches 8 bases. Losses at the gene ends were 7 bases for V and 1 base for J; bases not matched to a gene: 6. Looked up from germline, CDR1 is LNHDA and CDR2 is SQIVND (reference sequence). The CDR3 totals 14 residues. In DNA form, the CDR3 reads TGTGCCAGTACGACAACAGGGGGTTCCTACGAGCAGTACTTC. Protein product: CASTTTGGSYEQYF.